This TCR beta chain originates from a study of blood T cell repertoires in COVID-19. Study-level background: Material from acute and convalescent COVID-19 was sourced from the United States, Italy and Spain.

Germline V gene lookup returns CDR1 KGHSH and CDR2 LQKENI. Between the trimmed V and J ends, which lost 0 bases and 0 bases, there was a span of 6 bases. CDR3 length equals 15 residues. Per the original data handling: Reference gene primer amplification gave estimated nucleated cell counts. Some clones are missing from TCRdb's copy, which holds only in-frame ones; the method was immunoSEQ multiplex PCR. V, J and clone size derive from that table, while D and trimming were established from the DNA sequence. The sample shows about 200,000 clones, 82% of them seen only once. The genes are TRBV18 and TRBJ1-3; D gene unclear. This TCR derives from a woman older than 75 with COVID-19, enrolled during active disease. Input material: peripheral blood. This CDR3 is CASSPPAPSGNTIYF. The CDR3 bases are TGTGCCAGCTCACCACCGGCTCCCTCTGGAAACACCATATATTTT.